This T cell receptor beta chain was sequenced during a study of vaccination effects on CD4 cells after COVID-19. At the level of the study: With the ViraFEST assay, the study expanded antigen-specific CD4+ T cells using viral peptide pools, then sequenced them. The median interval between the second dose and post-vaccine sampling was 72 days.

Produced via immunoSEQ multiplex PCR; TCRdb's table is partial and in-frame only. The table lists 66,000 or so clones, around 79% of them singletons. The CDR3 has 13 residues. Trimming left V 4 bases short and J 3 bases short, with 8 bases between. Germline V gene data show CDR1 as SGHRS and CDR2 as YFSETQ. At the end of 10 days of culture, CD4+ T cells were isolated. Two-dose BNT162b2 or mRNA-1273 vaccination was given to participants. Having tested negative for nucleocapsid antibodies, the vaccine recipients showed no prior SARS-CoV-2 infection. Regarding this clone: Its antigen remains unidentified.

The source was CD4+ T cells from PBMCs cultured without peptide, collected after COVID-19 vaccination. The chain links TRBV5-1 to TRBJ1-5, with a weak D call TRBD1 (5 bases). The sequence came from a human donor who received a COVID-19 vaccine. The CDR3 region is CASSPGPNQPQHF. The DNA for the CDR3 is TGCGCCAGCAGCCCGGGACCCAATCAGCCCCAGCATTTT.